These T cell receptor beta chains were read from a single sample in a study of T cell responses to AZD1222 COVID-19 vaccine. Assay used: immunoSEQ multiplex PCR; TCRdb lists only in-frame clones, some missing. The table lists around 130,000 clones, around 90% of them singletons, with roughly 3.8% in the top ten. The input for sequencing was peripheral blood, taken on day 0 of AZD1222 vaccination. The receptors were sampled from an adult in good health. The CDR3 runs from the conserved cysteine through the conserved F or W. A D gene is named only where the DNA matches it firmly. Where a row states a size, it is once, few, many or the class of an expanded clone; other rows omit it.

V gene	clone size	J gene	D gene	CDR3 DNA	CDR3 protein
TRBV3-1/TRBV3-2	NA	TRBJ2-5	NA	TGTGCCAGCAGCCAACCCCTAGGGGGACCAGAGACCCAGTACTTC	CASSQPLGGPETQYF
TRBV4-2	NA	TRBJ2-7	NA	TGTGCCAGCAGCCGAACACAGGGTAGTTTTCTAGACGAGCAGTACTTC	CASSRTQGSFLDEQYF
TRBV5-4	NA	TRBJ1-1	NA	TGTGCCAGCAGCACCATCGACACTGAAGCTTTCTTT	CASSTIDTEAFF
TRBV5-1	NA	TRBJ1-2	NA	TGCGCCAGCAGCTTGGCCGAGGACTATGGCTACACCTTC	CASSLAEDYGYTF
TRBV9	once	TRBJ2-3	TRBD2	TGTGCCAGCAGCGTAGAGGAGGGAGGGCCTGGAGATACGCAGTATTTT	CASSVEEGGPGDTQYF
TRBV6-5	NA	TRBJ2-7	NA	TGTGCCAGCAGCAACAGCTACGAGCAGTACTTC	CASSNSYEQYF
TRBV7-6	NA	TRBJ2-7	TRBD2	TGTGCCAGCAGCTTAGGGACTAGCGGGACCACCTACGAGCAGTACTTC	CASSLGTSGTTYEQYF
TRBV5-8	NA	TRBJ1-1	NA	TGTGCCAGCAGCATCAGGGCCCCTTCCAATCCTGAAGCTTTCTTT	CASSIRAPSNPEAFF
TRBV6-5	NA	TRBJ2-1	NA	TGTGCCAGCAGTACCCCCGCAGGATGGGAGTTCTTC	CASSTPAGWEFF
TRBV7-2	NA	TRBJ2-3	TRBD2	TGTGCCAGCAGCGACAGGACTAGCGGGAGGTTTCAGTATTTT	CASSDRTSGRFQYF
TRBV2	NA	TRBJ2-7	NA	TGTGCCAGCATTACCGGACAGTTCAGCGAGCAGTACTTC	CASITGQFSEQYF
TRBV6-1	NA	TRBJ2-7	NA	TGTGCCAGCAGTGAAGCACCCACCTACGAGCAGTACTTC	CASSEAPTYEQYF
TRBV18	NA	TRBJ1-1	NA	TGTGCCAGCTCACCAAAGGGGAACACTGAAGCTTTCTTT	CASSPKGNTEAFF
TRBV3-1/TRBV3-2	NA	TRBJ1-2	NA	TGTGCCAGCAGCCTCCGGGGGAACTATGGCTACACCTTC	CASSLRGNYGYTF
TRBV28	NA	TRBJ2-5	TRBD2	TGTGCCAGCCGGCTAGCGGGAGGGCCGCTCGAGACCCAGTACTTC	CASRLAGGPLETQYF
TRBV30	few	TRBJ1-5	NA	TGTGCCTGGAGTGTACGGGCGGATTATCAGCCCCAGCATTTT	CAWSVRADYQPQHF
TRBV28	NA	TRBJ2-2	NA	TGTGCCAGCAGTTTAGGGACACACACCGGGGAGCTGTTTTTT	CASSLGTHTGELFF
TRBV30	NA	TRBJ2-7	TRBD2	TGTGCCTGGAGTGGAACGACTAGCGGGATGTTCAGTTCGGCGTACGAGCAGTACTTC	CAWSGTTSGMFSSAYEQYF
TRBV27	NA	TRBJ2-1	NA	TGTGCCAGCAGTTTAGCCTCTTCCTACAATGAGCAGTTCTTC	CASSLASSYNEQFF
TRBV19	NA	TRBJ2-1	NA	TGTGCCAGTAGTCCTTTTCACTACAATGAGCAGTTCTTC	CASSPFHYNEQFF